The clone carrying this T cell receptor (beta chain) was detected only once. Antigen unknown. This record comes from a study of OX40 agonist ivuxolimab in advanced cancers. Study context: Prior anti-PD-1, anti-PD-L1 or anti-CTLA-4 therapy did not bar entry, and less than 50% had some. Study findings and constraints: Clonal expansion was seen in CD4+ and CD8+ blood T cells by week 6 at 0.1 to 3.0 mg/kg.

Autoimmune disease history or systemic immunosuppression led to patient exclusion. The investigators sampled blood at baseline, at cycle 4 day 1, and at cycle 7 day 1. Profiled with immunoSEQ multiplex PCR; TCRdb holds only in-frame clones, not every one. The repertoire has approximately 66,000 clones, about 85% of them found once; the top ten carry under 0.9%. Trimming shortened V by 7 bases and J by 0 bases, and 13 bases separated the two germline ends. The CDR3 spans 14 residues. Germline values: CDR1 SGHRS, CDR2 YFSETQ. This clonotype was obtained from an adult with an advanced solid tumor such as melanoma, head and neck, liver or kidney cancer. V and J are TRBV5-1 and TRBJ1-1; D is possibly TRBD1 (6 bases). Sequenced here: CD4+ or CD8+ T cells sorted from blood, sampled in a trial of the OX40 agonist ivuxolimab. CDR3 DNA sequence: TGCGCCAGCCGAGGAGGGGGGATGAACACTGAAGCTTTCTTT. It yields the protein CASRGGGMNTEAFF.